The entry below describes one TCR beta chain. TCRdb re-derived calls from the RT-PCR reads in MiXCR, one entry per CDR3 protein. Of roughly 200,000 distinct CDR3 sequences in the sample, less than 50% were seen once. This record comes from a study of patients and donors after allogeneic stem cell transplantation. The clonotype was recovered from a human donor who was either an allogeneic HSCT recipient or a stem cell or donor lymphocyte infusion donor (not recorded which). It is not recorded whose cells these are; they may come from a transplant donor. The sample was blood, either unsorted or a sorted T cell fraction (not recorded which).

Here the CDR3 reads CAWSANRELNTEAFF. For the CDR3, the DNA is TGTGCCTGGAGTGCCAACAGGGAGTTGAACACTGAAGCTTTCTTT. This chain uses TRBV30 with TRBJ1-1, with D perhaps matching TRBD1 (6 bases). The V gene's germline CDR1 is GTSNPN and CDR2 SVGIG (reference sequence). Trimming stripped 1 base from V and 0 bases from J, with 12 bases between. The CDR3 sequence is 15 residues long. Supplemented by reference TRBV30 and TRBJ1-1, the full variable domain reads SQTIHQWPATLVQPVGSPLSLECTVEGTSNPNLYWYRQAAGRGLQLLFYSVGIGQISSEVPQNLSASRPQDRQFILSSKKLLLSDSGFYLCAWSANRELNTEAFFGQGTRLTVV.